This record covers a single TCR beta chain. The entry originates in a study of blood T cells in healthy people across ages. Together with a sample-barcoded 5' primer, a J-beta primer mix was included in a second PCR lasting about 7 to 11 cycles. One entry per CDR3 protein, called by TCRdb with MiXCR from the 5' RACE reads. Here the sample spans over a million distinct CDR3 sequences, around 42% being singletons. The CDR3 runs to 16 residues. Per germline, CDR1 DFQATT and CDR2 SNEGSKA (reference sequence). The rearrangement joins TRBV20-1 to TRBJ2-1, with TRBD1 as a possible D gene (5 bases). The DNA end favors TRBJ2-7, so the J call may be wrong. This TCR derives from a woman younger than 35 in good health. Source material: blood. Written as DNA, the CDR3 is TGCAGTGCTAGTGGGGCGGCTCCCGGCTCCTACAATGAGCAGTACTTC. Translation: CSASGAAPGSYNEQYF.